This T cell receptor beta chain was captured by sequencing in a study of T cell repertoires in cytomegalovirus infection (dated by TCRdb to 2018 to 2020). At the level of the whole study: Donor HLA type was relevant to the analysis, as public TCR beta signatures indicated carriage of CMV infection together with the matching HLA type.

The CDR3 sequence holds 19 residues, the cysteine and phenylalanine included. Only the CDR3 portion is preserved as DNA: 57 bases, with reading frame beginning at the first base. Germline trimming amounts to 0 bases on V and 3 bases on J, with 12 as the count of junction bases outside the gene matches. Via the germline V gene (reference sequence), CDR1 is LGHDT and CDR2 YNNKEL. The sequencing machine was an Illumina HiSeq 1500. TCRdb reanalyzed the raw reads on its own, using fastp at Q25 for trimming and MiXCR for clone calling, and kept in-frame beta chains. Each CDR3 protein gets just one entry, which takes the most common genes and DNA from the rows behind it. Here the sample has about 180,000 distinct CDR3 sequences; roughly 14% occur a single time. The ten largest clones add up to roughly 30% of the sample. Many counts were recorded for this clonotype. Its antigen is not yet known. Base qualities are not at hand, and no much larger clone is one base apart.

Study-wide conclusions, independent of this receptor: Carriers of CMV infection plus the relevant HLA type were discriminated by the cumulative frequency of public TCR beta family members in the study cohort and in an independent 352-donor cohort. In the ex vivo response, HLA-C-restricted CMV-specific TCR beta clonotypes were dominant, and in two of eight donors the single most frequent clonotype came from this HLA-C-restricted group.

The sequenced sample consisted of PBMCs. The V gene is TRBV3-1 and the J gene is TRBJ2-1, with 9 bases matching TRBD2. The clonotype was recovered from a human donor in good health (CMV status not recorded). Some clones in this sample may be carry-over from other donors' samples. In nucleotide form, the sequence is TGTGCCAGCAGCCAAGATCCCAGTCTAGCGGGATTTGTCTACAATGAGCAGTTCTTC. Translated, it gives CASSQDPSLAGFVYNEQFF.